This T cell receptor (beta chain) was observed in a study of cytomegalovirus exposure and HLA in healthy donors. The donors formed part of the approximately 110-subject validation cohort, distinct from the approximately 670-subject first cohort. Broader study findings: Some TCR beta chains (roughly 160 of them) were listed as cytomegalovirus-associated.

The table came from immunoSEQ multiplex PCR; TCRdb's copy has only in-frame clones and leaves some out. The data show over 120,000 clones, about 91% seen once. Germline CDR1 is SGHRS and CDR2 is YFSETQ. The CDR3 is made up of 15 amino acids. V trimming: 0 bases; J trimming: 2 bases; junction bases outside the gene matches: 2. This clone was seen just once. What it recognizes is unknown. Input material: PBMCs. V and J are TRBV5-1 and TRBJ2-7; the match to TRBD1 covers 10 bases. This TCR was sampled from a young man in good health and CMV-seropositive. The CDR3 sequence is CASSLGTGGPYEQYF. The CDR3 region has the DNA TGCGCCAGCAGCTTGGGGACAGGGGGTCCCTACGAGCAGTACTTC.